This T cell receptor (beta chain) stems from a study of blood T cell repertoires in COVID-19. Study-level information: PBMCs, B-cell-depleted T cells, or T cells provided the cDNA or gDNA that made up the material.

V shed 7 bases and J shed 8 bases, with 12 bases lying between them. This CDR3 is 12 amino acids long. Germline assignment: CDR1 MRHNA and CDR2 SNTAGT. Seattle-derived patients entered the study during active infection and were followed longitudinally. Original analysis: The authors estimated nucleated cell counts from reference gene primer amplification. Generated by immunoSEQ multiplex PCR, the TCRdb table keeps only in-frame clones and is missing some. From that table come the V and J calls and clone size; the DNA was used to work out D and trimming. The profile shows roughly 200,000 clones, around 76% of them singletons.

Sequencing was carried out using peripheral blood. The chain couples TRBV6-4 to TRBJ1-5; D is unresolved. The receptor was derived from a woman aged 60-75 years with COVID-19, enrolled during active disease. The CDR3 DNA is TGTGCCAGCACCCTTCCACCGGAGCCCCAGCATTTT. This sequence encodes CASTLPPEPQHF.